Listed here is a single TCR beta chain. Its antigen is undetermined. Unique molecular identifiers featured in each of the TCR beta cDNA libraries. The T cell input of about 0.9 to 11 million gave 400,000 to 500,000 cDNA molecules. TCRdb re-analysed the PCR reads in MiXCR, keeping a single row per CDR3 protein. The sample has fewer than 850,000 distinct CDR3 sequences, just over 45% seen once; the top ten hold just under 5%. CDR3 length equals 13 residues. Trimming pared 5 bases from V and 7 bases from J, leaving 14 bases between. This sample was taken from a study of post-analysis software for immune sequencing data. Background on the study: The disease courses spanned relapsing-remitting, secondary progressive and progressive-relapsing forms of multiple sclerosis. Study-wide points: F measure showed strong co-clustering of same-batch samples. There were roughly five TRBV segments more frequent in patients than controls, and TRBV5-6, TRBV5-1 and TRBV20-1 were among them.

The sample taken for sequencing was blood. J is TRBJ1-2 and V is TRBV12-3 or TRBV12-4; tentative D call: TRBD1 (5 bases). The source is a girl aged 5-17 years with multiple sclerosis. The CDR3 DNA follows: TGTGCCAGCAGTGACAGCCCGGGGGGTGGCTACACCTTC. It translates to CASSDSPGGGYTF.